The following is a T cell receptor beta chain sequence with its context. The sample belongs to a study of Ad26.COV2.S vaccination and SARS-CoV-2 variants. Study-level background: COV1001, an Ad26.COV2.S trial, supplied this vaccine-arm donor.

This table comes from immunoSEQ multiplex PCR, and its TCRdb copy is limited to in-frame clones, with some not included. This table has about 350,000 clones, around 89% appearing once. Treatment meaning: approximately 18 received Ad26.COV2.S at low or high dose, single or two shots; several received placebo; per-sample allocation not given. Sampling was performed 63 days after the first vaccine or placebo injection. The clonotype comes from a person between 18 and 65 years old who received the Ad26.COV2.S COVID-19 vaccine or a placebo. Sequencing used peripheral blood, obtained in a trial of Ad26.COV2.S vaccine versus placebo.

Here the CDR3 reads CASSLDRSSYNSPLHF. For the CDR3, the DNA is TGTGCCAGCAGCTTAGACAGGAGCTCCTATAATTCACCCCTCCACTTT. V and J are TRBV11-2 and TRBJ1-6; D is unclear. This CDR3 spans 16 amino acids. Germline V gene data show CDR1 as SGHAT and CDR2 as FQNNGV. Trimming took 0 bases from V and 0 from J, leaving 6 bases between them.